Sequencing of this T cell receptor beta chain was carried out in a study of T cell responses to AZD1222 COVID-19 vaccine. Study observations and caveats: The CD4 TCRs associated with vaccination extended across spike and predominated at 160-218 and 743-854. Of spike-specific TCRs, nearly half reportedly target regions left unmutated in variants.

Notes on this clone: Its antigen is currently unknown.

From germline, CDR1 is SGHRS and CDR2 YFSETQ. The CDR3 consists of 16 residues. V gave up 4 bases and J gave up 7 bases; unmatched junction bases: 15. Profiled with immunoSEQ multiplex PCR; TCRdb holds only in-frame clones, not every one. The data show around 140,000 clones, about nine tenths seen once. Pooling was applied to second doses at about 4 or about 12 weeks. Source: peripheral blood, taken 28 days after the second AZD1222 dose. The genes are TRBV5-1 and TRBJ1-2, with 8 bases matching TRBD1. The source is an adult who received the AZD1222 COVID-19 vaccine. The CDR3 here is CASSEATGAGPGGYTF. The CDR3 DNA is TGCGCCAGCAGCGAAGCGACAGGGGCCGGACCGGGTGGCTACACCTTC.